This T cell receptor (beta chain) is drawn from a study of monozygotic twins with inflammatory bowel disease. The CDR3 consists of 11 residues. CDR1 and CDR2 (germline): DFQATT, SNEGSKA (reference sequence). TCRdb derives one entry per CDR3 protein from the 5' RACE reads, leaving out DNA. The listing records 400,000 or so distinct CDR3 sequences. What was sequenced was blood. The receptor comes from a human donor with ulcerative colitis or Crohn's disease, or a healthy co-twin of an affected twin (not recorded which). This chain connects TRBV20-1 to TRBJ2-5. CDR3 sequence reads: CSAVEVETQYF.